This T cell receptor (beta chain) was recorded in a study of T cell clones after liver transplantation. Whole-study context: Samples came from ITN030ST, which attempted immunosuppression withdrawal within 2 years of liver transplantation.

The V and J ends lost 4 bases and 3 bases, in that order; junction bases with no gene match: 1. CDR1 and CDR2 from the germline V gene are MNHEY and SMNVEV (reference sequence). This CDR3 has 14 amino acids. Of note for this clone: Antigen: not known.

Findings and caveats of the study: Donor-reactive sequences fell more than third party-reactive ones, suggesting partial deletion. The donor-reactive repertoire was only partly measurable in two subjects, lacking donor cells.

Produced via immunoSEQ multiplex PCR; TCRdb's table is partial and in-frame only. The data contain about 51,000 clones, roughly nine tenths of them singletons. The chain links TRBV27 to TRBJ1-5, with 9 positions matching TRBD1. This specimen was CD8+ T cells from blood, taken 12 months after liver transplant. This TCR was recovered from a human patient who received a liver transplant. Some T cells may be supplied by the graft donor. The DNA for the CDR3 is TGTGCCAGCAGTTGGACAGGGGTCAATCAGCCCCAGCATTTT. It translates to CASSWTGVNQPQHF.